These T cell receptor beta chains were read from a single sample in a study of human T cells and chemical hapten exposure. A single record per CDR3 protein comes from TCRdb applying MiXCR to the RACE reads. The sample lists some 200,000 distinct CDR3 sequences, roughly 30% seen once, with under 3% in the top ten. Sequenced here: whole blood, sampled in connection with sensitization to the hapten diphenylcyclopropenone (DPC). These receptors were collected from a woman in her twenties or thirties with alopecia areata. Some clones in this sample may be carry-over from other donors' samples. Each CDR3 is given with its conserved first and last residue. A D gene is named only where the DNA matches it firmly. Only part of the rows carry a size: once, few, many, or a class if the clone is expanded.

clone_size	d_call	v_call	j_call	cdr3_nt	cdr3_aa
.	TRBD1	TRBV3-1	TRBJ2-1	TGTGCCAGCAGCCAATTCGCCGGGACAGGGAACAATGAGCAGTTCTTC	CASSQFAGTGNNEQFF
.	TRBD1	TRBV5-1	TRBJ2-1	TGCGCCAGCAGCTTGGGAGGGACAGCGAACTACAATGAGCAGTTCTTC	CASSLGGTANYNEQFF
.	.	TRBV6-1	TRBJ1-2	TGTGCCAGCAGTGAGAGGAGGGATGTTGATGGCTACACCTTC	CASSERRDVDGYTF
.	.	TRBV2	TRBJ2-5	TGTGCCAGCAGAGGTAGCGACCAAGAGACCCAGTACTTC	CASRGSDQETQYF
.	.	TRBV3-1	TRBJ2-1	TGTGCCAGCAGCCGGGGGGTAAAGAGGATTGAGAATGAGCAGTTCTTC	CASSRGVKRIENEQFF
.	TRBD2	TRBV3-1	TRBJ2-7	TGTGCCAGCAGCCAAGGTCCGGGAGGGCCTCGGGAGCAGTACTTC	CASSQGPGGPREQYF
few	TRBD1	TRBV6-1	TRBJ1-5	TGTGCCAGCAATCGGGGGGGACAGGGCAATCAGCCCCAGCATTTT	CASNRGGQGNQPQHF
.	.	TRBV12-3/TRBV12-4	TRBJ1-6	TGTGCCAGCAGTTTAAGGGGAGGGGACTGGGGTTCACCCCTCCACTTT	CASSLRGGDWGSPLHF
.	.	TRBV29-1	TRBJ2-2	TGCAGCGTTACCGAATTCACCGGGGAGCTGTTTTTT	CSVTEFTGELFF
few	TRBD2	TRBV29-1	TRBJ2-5	TGCAGCGTTGGACTAGCGGAAGAGACCCAGTACTTC	CSVGLAEETQYF
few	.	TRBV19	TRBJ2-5	TGTGCCAGTAGTATCGCGGGAGAGACCCAGTACTTC	CASSIAGETQYF
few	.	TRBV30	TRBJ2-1	TGTGCCTGGAGTTTCGGTAACCCGGGAGCTCTCGATGAGCAGTTCTTC	CAWSFGNPGALDEQFF
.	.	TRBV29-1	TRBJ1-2	TGCAGCGTTGGGCAGGGGAACTATGGCTACACCTTC	CSVGQGNYGYTF
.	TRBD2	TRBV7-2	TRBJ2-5	TGTGCCAGCAGCTTAGGCGGACTAGGACAAGAGACCCAGTACTTC	CASSLGGLGQETQYF
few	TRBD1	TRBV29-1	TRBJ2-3	TGCAGCGTTCCCCTAGGACAGGGAGATACGCAGTATTTT	CSVPLGQGDTQYF
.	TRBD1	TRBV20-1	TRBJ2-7	TGCAGTGTAGCGGGACAGGGGCATCGCGAGCAGTACTTC	CSVAGQGHREQYF
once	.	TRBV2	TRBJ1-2	TGTGCCAGCAAAAACAGGACCCATAACTATGGCTACACCTTC	CASKNRTHNYGYTF
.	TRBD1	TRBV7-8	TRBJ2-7	TGTGCCAGCAGCCTGAGACAGGGATCCCACGAGCAGTACTTC	CASSLRQGSHEQYF
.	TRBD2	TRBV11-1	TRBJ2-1	TGTGCCAGCAGCTTCCGACTAGCGGCGACTGAGCAGTTCTTC	CASSFRLAATEQFF
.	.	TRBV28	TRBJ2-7	TGTGCCAGCACCTACAGGGTTGACTCCTACGAGCAGTACTTC	CASTYRVDSYEQYF
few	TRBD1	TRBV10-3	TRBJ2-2	TGTGCCACTCGGGACAGGGGGCGCGATGCGTTCACCGGGGAGCTGTTTTTT	CATRDRGRDAFTGELFF
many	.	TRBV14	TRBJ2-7	TGTGCCAGCAGCCATTACTACGAGCAGTACTTC	CASSHYYEQYF
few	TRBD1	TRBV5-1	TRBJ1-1	TGCGCCAGCAGCTTGGGACAGGGGGCGAGCACTGAAGCTTTCTTT	CASSLGQGASTEAFF
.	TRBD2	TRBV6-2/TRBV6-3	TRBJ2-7	TGTGCCAGCTTCTGGTCGGAAGCGGGAGGAGGCGAGCAGTACTTC	CASFWSEAGGGEQYF
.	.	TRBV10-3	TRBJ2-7	TGTGCCATCAGCAGCCAGGGAGCCTCCTACGAGCAGTACTTC	CAISSQGASYEQYF
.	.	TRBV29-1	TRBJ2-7	TGCAGCGTTGAACGAAACTACGAGCAGTACTTC	CSVERNYEQYF
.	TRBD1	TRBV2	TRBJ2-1	TGTGCCAGCAGGGGAAGAACAGGGGCGACCTACAATGAGCAGTTCTTC	CASRGRTGATYNEQFF
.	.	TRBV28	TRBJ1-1	TGTGCCAGCAGTACCGCGGGCGGGGCAGATACTGAAGCTTTCTTT	CASSTAGGADTEAFF
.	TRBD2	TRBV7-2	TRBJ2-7	TGTGCCAGCAGCCGTCTAGCGGGGACCTACGAGCAGTACTTC	CASSRLAGTYEQYF